The 14 T cell receptor beta chains given below trace back to one sample, sequenced in a study of T-cell reconstitution after alpha-beta-depleted transplantation in children. The study's findings and limits: Counts and diversity of T cells one year after transplant came mostly from newly produced T cells.

What these receptors recognize is not known. Preparation of the TCRbeta library used unique molecular identifiers. Using its own MiXCR run on the PCR reads, TCRdb lists one record per CDR3 protein. This table holds approximately 300,000 distinct CDR3 sequences, 6.5% to 9% found once. The material sequenced was peripheral blood, taken 360 days after TCRalphabeta/CD19-depleted stem cell transplant. The source of these receptors is a female patient younger than 10 who had a stem cell transplant for Fanconi anemia, so the T cells may come from the graft donor.

The rearrangement joins TRBV7-8 to TRBJ2-5; D is undetermined. V gave up 1 base and J gave up 5 bases, with 8 bases separating them. CDR1 is SGHVS and CDR2 is FQNEAQ in the germline V gene. CDR3 size: 13 residues. CDR3 coding DNA: TGTGCCAGCAGCTTAGGGATTATGGAGACCCAGTACTTC. Protein sequence: CASSLGIMETQYF.

This clonotype was seen ten or more times. The chain couples TRBV4-2 to TRBJ1-4, with a weak D call TRBD1 (6 bases). The CDR3 is 15 residues long. Trimming removed 1 base at V and 8 bases at J, with 14 bases between. Germline values: CDR1 LGHNA, CDR2 YNFKEQ. As DNA, the CDR3 is TGTGCCAGCAGCCAAGTCGGGACAACGAGCGAAAAACTGTTTTTT. Protein product: CASSQVGTTSEKLFF.

This clonotype was counted ten times or more. The chain links TRBV12-3 or TRBV12-4 to TRBJ1-1; possibly TRBD1 for D (5 bases). Trimming removed 8 bases from V and 5 bases from J, with 15 bases in between. This CDR3 spans 13 amino acids. CDR3 protein: CASSVGEGTEAFF. The CDR3 DNA reads TGTGCCAGCTCGGTAGGGGAAGGTACTGAAGCTTTCTTT.

This clonotype was picked up many times. The chain employs TRBV5-5 and TRBJ1-5; no clear D gene. CDR3 length equals 16 residues. CDR1 and CDR2 from the germline V gene are SGHKS and YYEKEE (reference sequence). The ends were cut back, 4 bases at V and 0 bases at J, with 14 bases in the middle. CDR3 coding DNA: TGTGCCAGCAGCCCTCCCCCTGTGAATAGCAATCAGCCCCAGCATTTT. Translating gives CASSPPPVNSNQPQHF.

This clonotype was found a few times. In DNA form, the CDR3 reads TGTGCCAGCTCAGACCCGGTGGATCCGGCGAACAATGAGCAGTTCTTC. Its protein is CASSDPVDPANNEQFF. This chain joins TRBV18 and TRBJ2-1, with D uncertain. The CDR3 sequence is 16 residues long. The germline V gene has CDR1 KGHSH and CDR2 LQKENI. V dropped 5 bases and J dropped 5 bases, with 19 bases sitting between them.

This clonotype was detected ten times or more. The chain has TRBV15 and TRBJ2-4; tentatively, D is TRBD1 or TRBD2 (5 bases each). CDR1 is LNHNV and CDR2 is YYDKDF in the germline V gene (reference sequence). Trimming shortened V by 5 bases and J by 0 bases, and 23 bases separated the two germline ends. The CDR3 has 19 residues. In DNA, the CDR3 is TGTGCCACCAGCTACCGAGCAGGGCACTTCCTAGCAGCCAAAAACATTCAGTACTTC. Amino acid sequence: CATSYRAGHFLAAKNIQYF.

The genes are TRBV28 and TRBJ1-2, with 8 nucleotides matching TRBD1. The CDR3 is 15 amino acids. Germline lookup yields CDR1 MDHEN and CDR2 SYDVKM. V gave up 5 bases and J gave up 4 bases; unmatched junction bases: 9. The CDR3 bases are TGTGCCAGCAGTCCCCGGACAGGGCTTCTCTATGGCTACACCTTC. Translation: CASSPRTGLLYGYTF.

This clonotype was recorded at least ten times. This chain uses TRBV6-5 with TRBJ2-3; 9 positions agree with TRBD2. Unmatched junction bases numbered 7, after V lost 3 bases and J lost 6 bases. Looked up from germline, CDR1 is MNHEY and CDR2 is SVGAGI. This CDR3 has 15 amino acids. The CDR3 region is CASSYPAGGSDTQYF. For the CDR3, the DNA is TGTGCCAGCAGTTATCCAGCGGGGGGAAGCGATACGCAGTATTTT.

This clonotype appeared a few times. The CDR3 loop is CASSPMAGAGYGYTF. The CDR3 coding sequence is TGTGCCAGCAGCCCCATGGCGGGGGCGGGCTATGGCTACACCTTC. The chain is built from TRBV7-2 and TRBJ1-2, with D possibly TRBD1 on 6 matching bases. This CDR3 comprises 15 residues. CDR1 SGHTA and CDR2 FQGNSA come from the germline V gene. V shed 5 bases and J shed 4 bases, with 17 bases lying between them.

This clonotype was detected many times. The CDR3 protein is CASSLGHTNTGELFF. In DNA, the CDR3 is TGCGCCAGCAGCTTGGGACACACGAACACCGGGGAGCTGTTTTTT. This sequence joins TRBV5-1 and TRBJ2-2; no clear D gene. Germline V gene lookup returns CDR1 SGHRS and CDR2 YFSETQ. Between the trimmed V and J ends, which lost 0 bases and 0 bases, there was a span of 6 bases. This CDR3 has 15 residues.

This clonotype has just a few counts. This chain links TRBV4-2 with TRBJ1-4, with D tentatively TRBD1 (6 bases). The CDR3 length is 17 residues. Trimming stripped 0 bases from V and 7 bases from J, with 18 bases between. CDR1 is LGHNA and CDR2 is YNFKEQ in the germline V gene. The CDR3 nucleotides read TGTGCCAGCAGCCAAGAGGACACAGGGCGGAAGGGTGAAAAACTGTTTTTT. It specifies CASSQEDTGRKGEKLFF.

This clonotype was found many times. The J gene is TRBJ2-1, the V gene TRBV7-2, with 8 bases lining up with TRBD1. The CDR3 extends over 13 amino acids. The V gene's germline CDR1 is SGHTA and CDR2 FQGNSA. The V gene end was trimmed by 3 bases and the J gene end by 15 bases; junction bases not matched to a gene: 10. For the CDR3, the DNA is TGTGCCAGCAGCTTTCTAAATGGACAGGGATCGTTCTTC. Amino acid sequence: CASSFLNGQGSFF.

Ten or more counts support this clonotype. V and J are TRBV5-6 and TRBJ1-1; D remains ambiguous. The CDR3 loop spans 10 amino acids. Germline CDR1 reads SGHDT; CDR2 reads YYEEEE. V was trimmed by 7 bases and J by 4 bases, leaving 5 bases between them. CDR3 region: CASGRTEAFF. The CDR3 DNA reads as TGTGCCAGCGGGCGCACTGAAGCTTTCTTT.

This clonotype was observed at least ten times. The chain has TRBV7-8 and TRBJ1-1; D remains unclear. The V gene's germline CDR1 is SGHVS and CDR2 FQNEAQ. V was trimmed by 5 bases and J by 10 bases, leaving 14 bases between them. This CDR3 spans 12 amino acids. The CDR3 sequence is CASSLFPAGAFF. The CDR3 DNA sequence: TGTGCCAGCAGCCTCTTCCCAGCTGGAGCTTTCTTT.